The 9 T cell receptor beta chains below were found in one sample sequenced in a study of control samples from healthy donors and cancer patients. Produced via immunoSEQ multiplex PCR; TCRdb's table is partial and in-frame only. The sample lists 100,000 to 150,000 clones; almost 95% were seen once. The sequenced material came from PBMCs. Source of these receptors: a man of 80 years or more with head and neck cancer.

This rearrangement joins TRBV5-1 to TRBJ1-4, with 7 bases aligning to TRBD1. Trimming removed 0 bases from V and 8 bases from J; junction bases left unmatched: 1. Germline CDR1 SGHRS, CDR2 YFSETQ. This CDR3 has 13 amino acids. Here the CDR3 DNA reads TGCGCCAGCAGCTTGGGACAGGGCGAAAAACTGTTTTTT. Translated, it gives CASSLGQGEKLFF. The entire variable domain, with the rest obtained from reference TRBV5-1 and TRBJ1-4, is as follows: KAGVTQTPRYLIKTRGQQVTLSCSPISGHRSVSWYQQTPGQGLQFLFEYFSETQRNKGNFPGRFSGRQFSNSRSEMNVSTLELGDSALYLCASSLGQGEKLFFGSGTQLSVL.

The chain has TRBV11-2 and TRBJ2-3, with 8 bases fitting TRBD2. Trimming cost V 3 bases and J 0 bases; bases outside gene matches: 5. CDR3 length equals 16 residues. The germline V gene has CDR1 SGHAT and CDR2 FQNNGV. The CDR3 DNA sequence: TGTGCCAGCAGCTTCGGCGGGGGGCCTAGCACAGATACGCAGTATTTT. The encoded protein is CASSFGGGPSTDTQYF.

The chain links TRBV5-1 to TRBJ2-3; 7 nucleotides match TRBD1. The V and J ends lost 1 base and 4 bases, in that order; junction bases with no gene match: 9. Germline V gene sequence: CDR1 SGHRS, CDR2 YFSETQ. The CDR3 runs 16 residues. CDR3 loop: CASSLTRQGTADTQYF. CDR3 DNA: TGCGCCAGCAGCTTGACCCGCCAAGGGACAGCAGATACGCAGTATTTT.

The chain carries TRBV2 and TRBJ2-7; 9 bases are a match to TRBD1. V shed 7 bases and J 5 bases; nucleotides not matched to a gene: 9. The CDR3 length is 14 residues. In germline, CDR1 is SNHLY, CDR2 FYNNEI. The CDR3 sequence is CASKRLGQGNEQYF. The CDR3 DNA is TGTGCCAGCAAGCGCTTGGGACAGGGTAACGAGCAGTACTTC.

The chain joins TRBV5-1 to TRBJ1-2, with 9 bases fitting TRBD1. The germline V gene encodes CDR1 SGHRS and CDR2 YFSETQ. Unmatched junction bases numbered 13, after V lost 2 bases and J lost 2 bases. The CDR3 covers 18 residues. This CDR3 is CASSFLTKPGQGNYGYTF. The DNA of the CDR3 is TGCGCCAGCAGCTTCCTTACAAAACCGGGACAGGGAAACTATGGCTACACCTTC.

The V call is TRBV10-3, the J call TRBJ1-3; D unclear. The CDR3 has 19 amino acids. Trimming shortened V by 0 bases and J by 0 bases, and 18 bases separated the two germline ends. From germline, CDR1 is ENHRY and CDR2 SYGVKD. CDR3 nucleotides: TGTGCCATCAGTGAGTCAGGAGGACGGAGCAGTAGCTCTGGAAACACCATATATTTT. It is translated as CAISESGGRSSSSGNTIYF.

The gene calls are TRBV4-1 and TRBJ2-7; 8 positions agree with TRBD1. Germline CDR1 is MGHRA and CDR2 is YSYEKL. The CDR3 has 15 amino acids. Losses at the gene ends were 3 bases for V and 4 bases for J; bases not matched to a gene: 8. The CDR3 DNA follows: TGCGCCAGCAGCCAGACGCAGGGGGCATCGTACGAGCAGTACTTC. It codes for CASSQTQGASYEQYF.

With regard to this clone: The germline gene is not matched at one end of the junction; a read error may be the cause. The V gene is TRBV19, the J gene TRBJ1-4; D unclear. Germline CDR1 LNHDA, CDR2 SQIVND (reference sequence). The CDR3 runs 10 residues. The CDR3 spells CASKTGKTVF. For the CDR3, the DNA is TGTGCCAGTAAGACGGGAAAAACTGTTTTT.

The V and J genes are TRBV9 and TRBJ1-1; no clear D. The germline V gene encodes CDR1 SGDLS and CDR2 YYNGEE. This CDR3 has 15 amino acids. V lost 1 base to trimming and J lost 4 bases, with 14 bases between them. The CDR3 DNA sequence: TGTGCCAGCAGCGTAATTGGGCCTTTGGGCACTGAAGCTTTCTTT. Amino acids: CASSVIGPLGTEAFF.